A selection of T cell receptor beta chains follows, all from one sample in a study of T cell responses to AZD1222 COVID-19 vaccine. The repertoire was sequenced with immunoSEQ multiplex PCR; TCRdb's copy has only in-frame clones and lacks some. The sample lists approximately 110,000 clones, roughly 90% occurring once. Specimen: peripheral blood, collected on day 0 of AZD1222 vaccination. The receptors here all came from an adult in good health. The CDR3 runs from the conserved cysteine through the conserved F or W. A D gene is named only where the DNA matches it firmly. Clone size is not always given. Where it is, it says once, few, many or a class for expanded clones.

d_call	clone_size	v_call	j_call	cdr3_nt	cdr3_aa
.	.	TRBV7-2	TRBJ2-1	TGTGCCAGCAGTTACGACAATGAGCAGTTCTTC	CASSYDNEQFF
.	.	TRBV10-3	TRBJ1-5	TGTGCCATCAGTGAAAGAGGGGTGGTACGGCCCCAGCATTTT	CAISERGVVRPQHF
TRBD2	.	TRBV11-3	TRBJ2-2	TGTGCCAGCAGCCCCCCACTGGGGGAGGGCCGGGTGTTTTTT	CASSPPLGEGRVFF
.	.	TRBV5-4	TRBJ2-7	TGTGCCAGCAGCCTTATTCGGACAGAGGGCAAGAACTTC	CASSLIRTEGKNF
.	.	TRBV19	TRBJ2-6	TGTGCCAGTAGTATCGAGGCAGGGGCCACCTCTGGGGCCAACGTCCTGACTTTC	CASSIEAGATSGANVLTF
TRBD2	.	TRBV28	TRBJ2-6	TGTGCCAGCAGTGGGCCGGGAGGGTCCGGGGCCAACGTCCTGACTTTC	CASSGPGGSGANVLTF
TRBD2	once	TRBV4-2	TRBJ2-3	TGTGCCAGCAGCCAAGCCGAGCGGGACGGCACAGATACGCAGTATTTT	CASSQAERDGTDTQYF
TRBD1	.	TRBV5-1	TRBJ2-3	TGCGCCAGCAGCTTCAGGGGGCCAGATACGCAGTATTTT	CASSFRGPDTQYF
.	.	TRBV5-1	TRBJ1-1	TGCGCCAGCAGCTTAGTGGGCCAGTTGAACGCTTTCTTT	CASSLVGQLNAFF
.	.	TRBV29-1	TRBJ1-1	TGCAGCGTTGTAGGAAGTCGGGGGAGCACTGAAGCTTTCTTT	CSVVGSRGSTEAFF
.	.	TRBV13	TRBJ2-7	TGTGCCAGCAGCTTGGGGGGAATCTACGAGCAGTACTTC	CASSLGGIYEQYF
.	.	TRBV5-1	TRBJ2-7	TGCGCCAGCAGCTTGGTAGTGGACAAGACCTACGAGCAGTACTTC	CASSLVVDKTYEQYF
.	once	TRBV25-1	TRBJ2-2	TGTGCCAGCAGCGAAGGGAAACTGGAGGGGGGAGCCGGGGAGCTGTTTTTT	CASSEGKLEGGAGELFF
TRBD1	.	TRBV28	TRBJ2-5	TGTGCCAGCAGTCCCCCGGACAGGGTTCGAGAGACCCAGTACTTC	CASSPPDRVRETQYF
TRBD1	.	TRBV19	TRBJ2-1	TGTGCCAGTAGTCACCGGGACAGGGGGATTTTTGAGCAGTTCTTC	CASSHRDRGIFEQFF
.	.	TRBV11-2	TRBJ2-1	TGTGCCAGCAGCATCACCGGGACAAAGGCCTACAATGAGCAGTTCTTC	CASSITGTKAYNEQFF
.	.	TRBV7-8	TRBJ2-7	TGTGCCAGCAGCGCAATTACAGGGAACCACGAGCAGTACTTC	CASSAITGNHEQYF
.	.	TRBV18	TRBJ2-5	TGTGCCAGCTCACCGGGGCTGGGGCGGGAGACCCAGTACTTC	CASSPGLGRETQYF
.	.	TRBV7-3	TRBJ1-6	TGTGCCAGCAGCTTGGGATATAATTCACCCCTCCACTTT	CASSLGYNSPLHF
.	.	TRBV7-3	TRBJ2-3	TGTGCCAGCAGCTTATCCCTGGGGGGGGCTCAGTATTTT	CASSLSLGGAQYF
.	.	TRBV23-1	TRBJ1-1	TGCGCCAGCAGTCAAATTCGGGGCGGGCCGATGAACACTGAAGCTTTCTTT	CASSQIRGGPMNTEAFF
.	.	TRBV5-1	TRBJ2-3	TGCGCCAGCAGCCAGAACGGGGGAGATACGCAGTATTTT	CASSQNGGDTQYF
.	.	TRBV2	TRBJ2-7	TGTGCCAGCAGGCCGGACGCACTGACCGACTACGAGCAGTACTTC	CASRPDALTDYEQYF
.	once	TRBV19	TRBJ1-5	TGTGCCAGTAAATGGGGTGGAGGAAATCAGCCCCAGCATTTT	CASKWGGGNQPQHF
.	.	TRBV7-2	TRBJ2-1	TGTGCCAGCAGCTTCCTCGGCAGCTACAATGAGCAGTTCTTC	CASSFLGSYNEQFF
TRBD2	.	TRBV7-6	TRBJ2-2	TGTGCCAGCAGTCTTAGGTTACTAGCGGGGCATAACACCGGGGAGCTGTTTTTT	CASSLRLLAGHNTGELFF
.	.	TRBV5-5	TRBJ1-1	TGTGCCAGCAGCTTCGACCGCCCAGGAGCCGAAGCTTTCTTT	CASSFDRPGAEAFF
TRBD1	.	TRBV27	TRBJ1-5	TGTGCCAGCAGGGCAGGGGGGATACAAAGCAATCAGCCCCAGCATTTT	CASRAGGIQSNQPQHF
.	.	TRBV3-1/TRBV3-2	TRBJ1-1	TGTGCCAGCAGCCAAGCTGTTGAAGCTTTCTTT	CASSQAVEAFF
TRBD2	.	TRBV9	TRBJ2-5	TGTGCCAGCAGCGTCACGACTAGCGGGAAAGAGACCCAGTACTTC	CASSVTTSGKETQYF
.	.	TRBV2	TRBJ2-3	TGTGCCAGCAAGCAAGCAGATACGCAGTATTTT	CASKQADTQYF
.	once	TRBV28	TRBJ1-4	TGTGCCAGCAGAATGTTTGGTGAAAAACTGTTTTTT	CASRMFGEKLFF
.	.	TRBV11-2	TRBJ2-1	TGTGCCAGCAGCTTAGGGACTCAACAATACAATGAGCAGTTCTTC	CASSLGTQQYNEQFF
.	.	TRBV7-6	TRBJ1-5	TGTGCCAGCAGCTTAGCGGCGGGGGGTAATCAGCCCCAGCATTTT	CASSLAAGGNQPQHF
.	.	TRBV5-1	TRBJ2-7	TGCGCCAGCAGCTTAACAGGCGCCGAATTCATCAAGCAGTACTTC	CASSLTGAEFIKQYF
TRBD1	.	TRBV19	TRBJ1-4	TGTGCCAGTGGGGGACAGGCACTAACTAATGAAAAACTGTTTTTT	CASGGQALTNEKLFF
.	.	TRBV19	TRBJ2-3	TGTGCCACCAAGGGAGGAAACACAGATACGCAGTATTTT	CATKGGNTDTQYF
.	.	TRBV5-1	TRBJ1-1	TGCGCCAGCAGCTGGGAACAGGGCGGGAACACTGAAGCTTTCTTT	CASSWEQGGNTEAFF
.	.	TRBV11-2	TRBJ1-1	TGTGCCAGCAGCTTATCCCAGGGCTTAAACACTGAAGCTTTCTTT	CASSLSQGLNTEAFF
.	few	TRBV5-1	TRBJ2-7	TGCGCCAGCAGCGATTCAGGGTACGAGCAGTACTTC	CASSDSGYEQYF
.	.	TRBV21-1	TRBJ2-3	TGTGCCAGCAGCATAGAGCGTCCGGGACTAGCGGGAGATTTTCGGGTCACAGATACGCAGTATTTT	CASSIERPGLAGDFRVTDTQYF
.	.	TRBV30	TRBJ2-3	TGTGCCTGGAGTGAGGGTCCTACCACAGATACGCAGTATTTT	CAWSEGPTTDTQYF
TRBD1	.	TRBV19	TRBJ2-7	TGTGCCAGCCGTGGGACAGGGGTGGACGAGCAGTACTTC	CASRGTGVDEQYF
.	.	TRBV7-2	TRBJ2-3	TGTGCCAGCAGCCCACGTTGGAGCACAGATACGCAGTATTTT	CASSPRWSTDTQYF
TRBD1	.	TRBV2	TRBJ2-7	TGTGCCAGCAGTGGAGGACAGGCTCCGTACGAGCAGTACTTC	CASSGGQAPYEQYF